Each of the 7 T cell receptor beta chains below was sequenced from the same sample in a study of regulatory T cells in long-lasting Graves disease. Time point in this sample: persistent/refractory GD, antithyroid drugs over 5 years with positive TRAb. PBMC-derived RNA was used for the TCR library. For TCR beta, libraries came from iRepertoire HTBI primers and Arm-PCR of CDR3 regions. TCRdb called the multiplex PCR reads again in MiXCR, with one record for every CDR3 protein. The data hold 400,000 to 500,000 distinct CDR3 sequences, with about 20% observed a single time. The material was peripheral blood mononuclear cells (PBMCs), obtained when the disease was refractory, from a patient treated with antithyroid drugs. The receptors derive from a female donor with Graves disease.

This clonotype was counted once. This rearrangement joins TRBV4-3 to TRBJ1-5; D call uncertain. The CDR3 contains 17 residues. With 0 bases removed from V and 2 bases from J, the gap between germline ends came to 14 bases. CDR1 and CDR2 (germline): LGHNA, YSLEER. CDR3 in amino acids: CASSQDHRPGGNQPQHF. CDR3 coding DNA: TGCGCCAGCAGCCAAGATCACCGACCCGGGGGCAATCAGCCCCAGCATTTT.

This clonotype appeared many times. The chain links TRBV11-2 to TRBJ2-2; no clear D gene. The CDR3 is 14 amino acids. The germline CDR1 and CDR2 sequences are SGHAT and FQNNGV. V was pared by 0 bases and J by 4 bases, with 6 bases between. The CDR3: CASSLDGFTGELFF. CDR3 DNA: TGTGCCAGCAGCTTAGACGGGTTCACCGGGGAGCTGTTTTTT.

This clonotype was counted many times. One end of the junction is discordant with germline, which a read error may explain. The chain links TRBV12-3 or TRBV12-4 to TRBJ1-1; D gene ambiguous. This CDR3 comprises 12 residues. CDR3 loop: CATSNMNTEAFF. The DNA of the CDR3 is TGTGCCACCAGTAACATGAACACTGAAGCTTTCTTT.

The gene calls are TRBV27 and TRBJ2-7, with 10 positions matching TRBD2. CDR3 length equals 19 residues. The germline V gene encodes CDR1 MNHEY and CDR2 SMNVEV (reference sequence). J lost 5 bases, V lost 0 bases, and 16 bases had no gene match. This CDR3 is CASSLSSRGLASGGHEQYF. CDR3 sequence (DNA): TGTGCCAGCAGTTTATCCTCCCGAGGGCTCGCTAGCGGGGGCCACGAGCAGTACTTC.

The CDR3 loop reads CASSAGVSQETQYF. DNA for the CDR3: TGTGCCAGCAGCGCGGGAGTTTCCCAAGAGACCCAGTACTTC. The chain uses TRBV5-4 and TRBJ2-5; 7 bases are a match to TRBD2. Germline V lookup: CDR1 SGHNT, CDR2 YYREEE (reference sequence). The CDR3 runs 14 residues. V lost 4 bases, J lost 1 base, and 4 bases stayed unmatched.

The genes are TRBV20-1 and TRBJ2-3; the D gene is possibly TRBD2 (6 bases). V lost 1 base and J 5 bases, leaving 13 bases between the germline ends. The CDR3 is 14 residues long. The V gene's germline CDR1 is DFQATT and CDR2 SNEGSKA (reference sequence). In DNA, the CDR3 is TGCAGTGCTAGAGGTCTAGCCGGGGGAGATACGCAGTATTTT. Protein product: CSARGLAGGDTQYF.

This clonotype was picked up many times. The chain's CDR3 is CASADPGLSSLTNYGYTF. The CDR3 nucleotides read TGTGCCAGCGCAGACCCCGGACTCTCTTCCCTCACTAACTATGGCTACACCTTC. The V gene is TRBV6-1, the J gene TRBJ1-2; D is unresolved. Germline-derived CDR1 and CDR2 are MNHNS and SASEGT. The CDR3 loop spans 18 amino acids. V was trimmed by 8 bases and J by 0 bases, leaving 25 bases between them.